A selection of T cell receptor beta chains follows, all from one sample in a study of T cell repertoires in cytomegalovirus infection. TCRdb fed the reads into MiXCR, producing one record per CDR3 protein. The data contain fewer than 300,000 distinct CDR3 sequences, under 30% of them seen just once; the ten biggest clones take up roughly 13%. Material: PBMCs. These receptors all come from a human donor in good health (CMV status not recorded). Some clones in this sample may be carry-over from other donors' samples. The CDR3 runs from the conserved cysteine through the conserved F or W. The order of the fields is V gene, J gene, CDR3 length, D gene, clone size, CDR3 DNA, CDR3 protein. D genes are given only for firm matches. Clone size is given for some rows only: seen once, a few or many times, or a class if the clone is expanded.

V: TRBV29-1; J: TRBJ2-7; length: 14; D: TRBD1; size: once; DNA: TGCAGCGTTAGAAGGACAGGGGGGTCCTACGAGCAGTACTTC; CDR3: CSVRRTGGSYEQYF
V: TRBV7-9; J: TRBJ2-1; length: 14; D: -; size: few; DNA: TGTGCCAGCAGCTACCGGGCGGAGGGAAATGAGCAGTTCTTC; CDR3: CASSYRAEGNEQFF
V: TRBV5-6; J: TRBJ2-7; length: 15; D: -; size: -; DNA: TGTGCCAGCGTCCCTCTTGGCGGGAACACCTACGAGCAGTACTTC; CDR3: CASVPLGGNTYEQYF
V: TRBV7-2; J: TRBJ2-5; length: 15; D: -; size: many; DNA: TGTGCCAGCAGCTTAAATCCCGGGAGAAAGGAGACCCAGTACTTC; CDR3: CASSLNPGRKETQYF
V: TRBV19; J: TRBJ2-1; length: 14; D: TRBD2; size: many; DNA: TGTGCCAGTAGTATACTAGCGGGCTACAATGAGCAGTTCTTC; CDR3: CASSILAGYNEQFF
V: TRBV5-1; J: TRBJ2-3; length: 17; D: TRBD2; size: few; DNA: TGCGCCAGCAGCGTTAAGCGGGGGGGCAGCGGGACAGATACGCAGTATTTT; CDR3: CASSVKRGGSGTDTQYF
V: TRBV7-9; J: TRBJ2-3; length: 13; D: -; size: -; DNA: TGTGCCAGCAGCTTGGAGTTGGGAGATACGCAGTATTTT; CDR3: CASSLELGDTQYF
V: TRBV7-2; J: TRBJ1-5; length: 14; D: TRBD1; size: many; DNA: TGTGCCAGCAGCCTGCGACAGGGACGTCAGCCCCAGCATTTT; CDR3: CASSLRQGRQPQHF
V: TRBV20-1; J: TRBJ2-7; length: 15; D: TRBD2; size: -; DNA: TGCAGTGCTAGAGATCATTCAGCGGGACGATACGAGCAGTACTTC; CDR3: CSARDHSAGRYEQYF
V: TRBV29-1; J: TRBJ1-5; length: 13; D: -; size: few; DNA: TGCAGCGTTCAGGGTTCTGGCAATCAGCCCCAGCATTTT; CDR3: CSVQGSGNQPQHF
V: TRBV28; J: TRBJ2-3; length: 16; D: TRBD2; size: -; DNA: TGTGCCAGCAGTTTACACCTGACTAGCGGGGTGGATACGCAGTATTTT; CDR3: CASSLHLTSGVDTQYF
V: TRBV7-6; J: TRBJ1-1; length: 14; D: -; size: many; DNA: TGTGCCAGCAGCTTAGCTATGGGGAACACTGAAGCTTTCTTT; CDR3: CASSLAMGNTEAFF
V: TRBV7-3; J: TRBJ1-1; length: 13; D: -; size: -; DNA: TGTGCCAGTGGGGTGACTACGAACACTGAAGCTTTCTTT; CDR3: CASGVTTNTEAFF
V: TRBV3-1; J: TRBJ2-4; length: 15; D: TRBD2; size: few; DNA: TGTGCCAGCAGCCAAGTCGTTAGCGGGAGAGCCATTCAGTACTTC; CDR3: CASSQVVSGRAIQYF
V: TRBV29-1; J: TRBJ2-6; length: 13; D: -; size: few; DNA: TGCAGCGTTGACCTGCTCGGGGCCAACGTCCTGACTTTC; CDR3: CSVDLLGANVLTF
V: TRBV9; J: TRBJ2-3; length: 15; D: -; size: -; DNA: TGTGCCAGCAGCGTCCTCGGACAGAGCACAGATACGCAGTATTTT; CDR3: CASSVLGQSTDTQYF
V: TRBV29-1; J: TRBJ1-1; length: 13; D: -; size: -; DNA: TGCAGCGTTGCTGGACAGCCCAACACTGAAGCTTTCTTT; CDR3: CSVAGQPNTEAFF
V: TRBV28; J: TRBJ1-5; length: 15; D: -; size: -; DNA: TGTGCCAGCAGTCCCTTAGGTCGGGGGGAGCAGCCCCAGCATTTT; CDR3: CASSPLGRGEQPQHF
V: TRBV7-2; J: TRBJ2-1; length: 13; D: TRBD2; size: -; DNA: TGTGCCAGCGGGGGGAGGGCCGTTGGTGAGCAGTTCTTC; CDR3: CASGGRAVGEQFF
V: TRBV6-8; J: TRBJ1-2; length: 13; D: -; size: -; DNA: TGTGCCAGCAGTTACTCGGGGACCCCCAGCTACACCTTC; CDR3: CASSYSGTPSYTF
V: TRBV10-3; J: TRBJ2-3; length: 17; D: TRBD2; size: many; DNA: TGTGCCATCAGTGCCGCCGGCGGGAGAGCCCCCACAGATACGCAGTATTTT; CDR3: CAISAAGGRAPTDTQYF
V: TRBV7-8; J: TRBJ2-3; length: 16; D: TRBD1; size: -; DNA: TGTGCCAGCAGCTCCAGCCGGGACAGGGCGACCCCGGGGCAGTATTTT; CDR3: CASSSSRDRATPGQYF
V: TRBV27; J: TRBJ2-2; length: 15; D: TRBD1; size: -; DNA: TGTGCCAGCAGGAGAGCAGGGGGCTACACCGGGGAGCTGTTTTTT; CDR3: CASRRAGGYTGELFF
V: TRBV2; J: TRBJ2-3; length: 16; D: -; size: -; DNA: TGTGCCAGCAGTGTACCTGGGGCAGCTAGCACAGATACGCAGTATTTT; CDR3: CASSVPGAASTDTQYF
V: TRBV12-3/TRBV12-4; J: TRBJ1-1; length: 11; D: -; size: -; DNA: TGTGCCAGCAGACAAGACAGCGAAGCTTTCTTT; CDR3: CASRQDSEAFF
V: TRBV19; J: TRBJ2-5; length: 14; D: -; size: -; DNA: TGTGCCAGTAGTATTTCTAGGGACCAAGAGACCCAGTACTTC; CDR3: CASSISRDQETQYF
V: TRBV7-2; J: TRBJ2-1; length: 13; D: -; size: many; DNA: TGTGCCAGCAGCTTAAGAGGTTACAATGAGCAGTTCTTC; CDR3: CASSLRGYNEQFF
V: TRBV7-3; J: TRBJ2-3; length: 14; D: TRBD2; size: few; DNA: TGTGCCAGCAGCCAATTAGCGGGGACTTATACGCAGTATTTT; CDR3: CASSQLAGTYTQYF
V: TRBV12-3/TRBV12-4; J: TRBJ2-3; length: 15; D: TRBD2; size: few; DNA: TGTGCCAGCAGTTTAAGCGGGAGTGTCACAGATACGCAGTATTTT; CDR3: CASSLSGSVTDTQYF
V: TRBV7-8; J: TRBJ1-5; length: 15; D: TRBD1; size: many; DNA: TGTGCCAGCAGCTTAGTGGCAGGGGGATATCAGCCCCAGCATTTT; CDR3: CASSLVAGGYQPQHF
V: TRBV6-2/TRBV6-3; J: TRBJ1-1; length: 11; D: -; size: -; DNA: TGTGCCAGCCTTGACAACACTGAAGCTTTCTTT; CDR3: CASLDNTEAFF
V: TRBV2; J: TRBJ1-5; length: 14; D: -; size: -; DNA: TGTGCCAGCAGTGACTCCCAGAGCAATCAGCCCCAGCTTTTT; CDR3: CASSDSQSNQPQLF